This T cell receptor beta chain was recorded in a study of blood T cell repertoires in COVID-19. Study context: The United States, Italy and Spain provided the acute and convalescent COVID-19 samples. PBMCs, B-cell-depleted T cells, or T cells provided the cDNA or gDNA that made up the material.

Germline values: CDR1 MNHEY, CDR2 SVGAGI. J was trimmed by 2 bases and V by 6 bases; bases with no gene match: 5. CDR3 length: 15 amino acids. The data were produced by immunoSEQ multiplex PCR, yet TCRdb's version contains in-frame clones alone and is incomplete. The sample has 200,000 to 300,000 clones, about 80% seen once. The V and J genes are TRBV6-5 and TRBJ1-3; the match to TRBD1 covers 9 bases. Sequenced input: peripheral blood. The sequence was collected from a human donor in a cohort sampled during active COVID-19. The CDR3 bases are TGTGCCAGCAGCCACAGGGGGCGCGCTGGAAACACCATATATTTT. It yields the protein CASSHRGRAGNTIYF.